Reported below is one TCR beta chain. Antigen: not known. This sample was taken from a study of graft-versus-host responses after intestinal transplantation. Study results and limitations: The marrow of recipients harbored GvH clones, and ileum or blood showed some of them first. Across patients carrying graft-donor T cell macrochimerism, allografts held high graft-versus-host to host-versus-graft clonal ratios.

CDR3 length: 15 amino acids. With 8 bases clipped from V and 6 bases from J, the junction kept 11 bases outside the gene matches. Per germline, CDR1 MNHEY and CDR2 SVGAGI. Data came from immunoSEQ multiplex PCR; TCRdb stores just in-frame clones and leaves some out. The sample shows fewer than 20,000 clones, around three quarters of them seen only once. Graft-derived tissue was subjected to processing to liberate intraepithelial and lamina propria lymphocytes. The source material was ileum tissue, sampled roughly 460 days after intestinal transplant. The receptor comes from a human patient who received an intestinal transplant, so some T cells may come from the graft donor. This sequence joins TRBV6-5 and TRBJ2-3; TRBD2 aligns across 10 bases. The CDR3 DNA is TGTGCCAGCGCGGCTAGCGGGGGCCGAGTGGATACGCAGTATTTT. Its translation is CASAASGGRVDTQYF.